This entry lists 17 T cell receptor beta chains sequenced from one sample in a study of T-cell memory formation after mild COVID-19 (dated by TCRdb to 2020 to 2023). The protocol used for the library was 5' RACE. Sequenced on an Illumina NovaSeq 6000. In-frame beta chains were kept once TCRdb had trimmed the public reads at Q25 with fastp and called clones with MiXCR. Rows matching on CDR3 protein sequence are summarized as one entry with the most common DNA and genes. In all, the sample holds 500,000 to 600,000 distinct CDR3 sequences, and more than 15% of those were seen once. The ten largest clones add up to approximately 12% of the sample. Material: PBMCs or a T cell subset sorted from them (not recorded which). The receptors here all came from an adult woman who had mild COVID-19 (a few samples of this study predate the infection). The sample titles of this study are shuffled in the database, so cell type and time point are left out; the donor was told from shared clones.

CDR3 sequence: CASSSGPSYNEQFF. CDR3 bases: TGTGCCAGCAGCTCCGGCCCCTCCTACAATGAGCAGTTCTTC. The chain has TRBV7-9 and TRBJ2-1; D remains unclear. The CDR3 extends over 14 amino acids. CDR1 is SEHNR, CDR2 FQNEAQ, per germline (reference sequence). V lost 4 bases to trimming and J lost 0 bases, with 7 bases between them.

This clonotype appeared a few times. The rearrangement links TRBV7-9 to TRBJ2-1; D unresolved. The ends were cut back, 1 base at V and 7 bases at J, with 8 bases in the middle. CDR3 length: 13 residues. From germline, CDR1 is SEHNR and CDR2 FQNEAQ (reference sequence). DNA of the CDR3: TGTGCCAGCAGCTTAGTCTCGGTTAATGAGCAGTTCTTC. Its translation is CASSLVSVNEQFF.

The rearrangement uses TRBV10-3 and TRBJ1-6; 10 bases line up with TRBD1. With V trimmed by 5 bases and J by 7 bases, 5 bases remained unmatched. From germline, CDR1 is ENHRY and CDR2 SYGVKD. The CDR3 has 15 residues. In DNA form, the CDR3 reads TGTGCCATCAGTCCGCGGGACAGGGGCAATTCACCCCTCCACTTT. Translation: CAISPRDRGNSPLHF.

This clonotype is a singleton in its sample. The chain has TRBV20-1 and TRBJ2-3; 8 bases match TRBD2. The CDR3 has 13 amino acids. Germline CDR1 and CDR2: DFQATT and SNEGSKA (reference sequence). J gave up 7 bases and V 6 bases, and 9 bases lay outside the gene matches. Written as DNA, the CDR3 is TGCAGTGCCACAAGCGGGGGTCGGTATACGCAGTATTTT. This translates into CSATSGGRYTQYF.

This clonotype was counted between two and nine times. The chain combines TRBV29-1 with TRBJ2-1; TRBD2 matches 8 bases. The germline V gene has CDR1 SQVTM and CDR2 ANQGSEA. The CDR3 spans 13 residues. Losses at the gene ends were 5 bases for V and 7 bases for J; bases not matched to a gene: 7. In nucleotides, the CDR3 is TGCAGCGTTTCGAGCAGCGGGGGTAATGAGCAGTTCTTC. Translating gives CSVSSSGGNEQFF.

V and J are TRBV3-1 and TRBJ1-1; D gene unclear. Germline CDR1 LGHDT, CDR2 YNNKEL (reference sequence). This CDR3 has 14 amino acids. Deletions cut 5 bases from V and 1 base from J, with 11 bases between. The DNA of the CDR3 is TGTGCCAGCAGCGCTACACGGAAGAACACTGAAGCTTTCTTT. Residues: CASSATRKNTEAFF.

This chain links TRBV9 with TRBJ2-5, with 14 positions matching TRBD2. Germline CDR1 reads SGDLS; CDR2 reads YYNGEE. CDR3 length: 16 amino acids. The V gene end was trimmed by 4 bases and the J gene end by 5 bases; junction bases not matched to a gene: 7. Written as DNA, the CDR3 is TGTGCCAGCAGCATGACTAGCGGGGGGGCCCGGGAGACCCAGTACTTC. Translated, it gives CASSMTSGGARETQYF.

The CDR3 protein is CASSNTGGLTYEQYF. CDR3 coding DNA: TGTGCCAGCAGCAACACAGGGGGCCTCACCTACGAGCAGTACTTC. The V gene is TRBV6-5, the J gene TRBJ2-7, with 9 positions matching TRBD1. CDR3 length: 15 residues. The germline V gene encodes CDR1 MNHEY and CDR2 SVGAGI. V trimming: 6 bases; J trimming: 2 bases; junction bases outside the gene matches: 8.

The gene calls are TRBV5-1 and TRBJ1-4; 8 nucleotides agree with TRBD1. The CDR3 is 14 residues long. Germline CDR1 and CDR2: SGHRS and YFSETQ. Unmatched junction bases numbered 4, after V lost 4 bases and J lost 5 bases. CDR3 bases: TGCGCCAGCAGCGGCCGGACAGGGAATGAAAAACTGTTTTTT. Residues: CASSGRTGNEKLFF.

This clonotype was observed a handful of times. The chain carries TRBV29-1 and TRBJ1-3; D remains ambiguous. This CDR3 comprises 13 residues. The germline V gene has CDR1 SQVTM and CDR2 ANQGSEA. With 4 bases removed from V and 0 bases from J, the gap between germline ends came to 7 bases. The CDR3 reads CSVVGRSGNTIYF. The CDR3 DNA reads as TGCAGCGTTGTAGGCCGCTCTGGAAACACCATATATTTT.

This clonotype was observed a handful of times. The J gene is TRBJ2-5, the V gene TRBV7-2, with 11 bases lining up with TRBD2. The CDR3 consists of 16 residues. V shed 1 base and J 6 bases; nucleotides not matched to a gene: 7. Germline CDR1 is SGHTA and CDR2 is FQGNSA. CDR3 residues: CASSLVAGGAGQTQYF. In DNA, the CDR3 is TGTGCCAGCAGCTTAGTAGCGGGAGGGGCTGGACAGACCCAGTACTTC.

The chain uses TRBV7-6 and TRBJ2-1; 13 positions agree with TRBD2. Trimming cost V 4 bases and J 6 bases; bases outside gene matches: 9. CDR1 and CDR2 from the germline V gene are SGHVS and FNYEAQ. CDR3 length: 17 residues. This chain's CDR3 is CASSSAPLAGGANEQFF. In DNA form, the CDR3 reads TGTGCCAGCAGCTCGGCCCCACTAGCGGGAGGGGCCAATGAGCAGTTCTTC.

V usage is TRBV2 and J usage is TRBJ2-2, with 10 bases matching TRBD1. The J segment lost 7 bases and the V segment lost 4 bases, leaving 3 bases of the junction unmatched. The CDR3 has 14 amino acids. Germline V CDR1 and CDR2: SNHLY, FYNNEI. Written as DNA, the CDR3 is TGTGCCAGCAGTGCGGGACAGGGGAACGGGGAGCTGTTTTTT. Encoded protein: CASSAGQGNGELFF. The full variable domain, in which reference TRBV2 and TRBJ2-2 provide the parts outside the CDR3, is EPEVTQTPSHQVTQMGQEVILRCVPISNHLYFYWYRQILGQKVEFLVSFYNNEISEKSEIFDDQFSVERPDGSNFTLKIRSTKLEDSAMYFCASSAGQGNGELFFGEGSRLTVL.

This clonotype has more than one count but fewer than ten. The CDR3 DNA reads TGTGCCAGCAGCCCAGTGGGGGCTAGCGGGAGTGGAGAGCAGTACTTC. The encoded protein is CASSPVGASGSGEQYF. The chain is built from TRBV7-8 and TRBJ2-7, with TRBD2 matching over 10 bases. Germline V lookup: CDR1 SGHVS, CDR2 FQNEAQ. V was clipped by 5 bases and J by 7 bases; unmatched bases: 14. The CDR3 runs to 16 residues.

This clonotype appeared a few times. The V and J genes are TRBV4-1 and TRBJ2-7; D possibly matches TRBD1 or TRBD2 (6 bases each). The CDR3 sequence is 17 residues long. Trimming removed 4 bases from V and 2 bases from J, with 21 bases in between. Germline CDR1 reads MGHRA; CDR2 reads YSYEKL. The CDR3, as DNA: TGCGCCAGCAGCCCGGGCCCCTCGGGGGCGGGGACCTACGAGCAGTACTTC. This codes for CASSPGPSGAGTYEQYF.

This clonotype came up a few times. The V gene is TRBV27, the J gene TRBJ2-1; TRBD1 or TRBD2 may be the D gene (5 bases each). CDR1 and CDR2 from the germline V gene are MNHEY and SMNVEV (reference sequence). The V gene lost 4 bases and the J gene lost 7 bases, with 11 bases spanning the gap. The CDR3 runs to 13 residues. CDR3 loop: CASSSGTPNEQFF. As DNA, the CDR3 is TGTGCCAGCAGTTCCGGGACGCCTAATGAGCAGTTCTTC.

J is TRBJ2-3 and V is TRBV6-1, with D perhaps matching TRBD2 (6 bases). This CDR3 spans 14 amino acids. Germline V gives CDR1 MNHNS, CDR2 SASEGT. The V gene lost 8 bases and the J gene lost 4 bases, with 16 bases spanning the gap. Here the CDR3 reads CASSMGPGADTQYF. DNA of the CDR3: TGTGCCAGCTCTATGGGACCGGGGGCAGATACGCAGTATTTT.